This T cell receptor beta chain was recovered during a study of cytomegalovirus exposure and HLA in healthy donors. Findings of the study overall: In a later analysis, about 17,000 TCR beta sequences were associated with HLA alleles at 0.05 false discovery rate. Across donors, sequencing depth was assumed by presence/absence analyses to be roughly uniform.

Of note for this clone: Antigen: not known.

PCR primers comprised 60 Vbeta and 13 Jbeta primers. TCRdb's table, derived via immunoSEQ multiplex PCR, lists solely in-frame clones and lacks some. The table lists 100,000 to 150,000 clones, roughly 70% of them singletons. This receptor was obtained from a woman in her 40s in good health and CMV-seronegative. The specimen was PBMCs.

The CDR3 DNA follows: TGTGCCAGCAGCTTAGGGGGCAGGGGCTACAATGAGCAGTTCTTC. Amino acids: CASSLGGRGYNEQFF. The chain employs TRBV11-3 and TRBJ2-1; the D gene is possibly TRBD1 (6 bases). This CDR3 is built from 15 residues. V was pared by 1 base and J by 3 bases, with 10 bases between. The germline CDR1 and CDR2 sequences are SGHNT and YENEEA.